A selection of T cell receptor beta chains follows, all from one sample in a study of T cell responses to AZD1222 COVID-19 vaccine. Method: immunoSEQ multiplex PCR; TCRdb's copy keeps in-frame clones and lacks some. The sample has fewer than 200,000 clones, roughly nine tenths seen once. The sample consisted of peripheral blood, taken on day 0 of AZD1222 vaccination. Every receptor here comes from an adult in good health. Each CDR3 is given without its conserved first and last residue. Expanded clones get a size class; other rows say once, few or many, or leave the size out.

j_call	clone_size	v_call	cdr3_length	cdr3_aa
TRBJ2-4	once	TRBV5-8	17	ASRTGGRGIPSVENIQY
TRBJ1-1	NA	TRBV5-1	12	ASSFEFGSTEAF
TRBJ1-1	NA	TRBV4-3	13	ASSQYRGSRAEAF
TRBJ1-5	NA	TRBV28	14	ASSLTGGGSGQPQH
TRBJ1-5	NA	TRBV10-3	12	AISGTLFGQPQH
TRBJ1-2	NA	TRBV5-8	14	ASSLMIPAHSYGYT
TRBJ2-7	few	TRBV9	15	ASSEAPSEGNPYEQY
TRBJ1-5	NA	TRBV28	11	ASSHHRDGGEH
TRBJ2-7	NA	TRBV6-5	11	ASSYAVSYEQY
TRBJ2-7	NA	TRBV3-1/TRBV3-2	12	ASSQGIHSYEQY
TRBJ1-5	NA	TRBV28	17	ASSLVEGQGAFGNQPQH
TRBJ1-1	NA	TRBV19	13	ASSINPRGNTEAF
TRBJ2-7	NA	TRBV5-4	11	ASSLTGYYEQY
TRBJ1-2	NA	TRBV28	12	ASSGTQLNYGYT
TRBJ1-1	NA	TRBV5-3	13	ARSLGEGADTEAF
TRBJ2-2	NA	TRBV27	12	ASHSAGATGELF
TRBJ1-5	once	TRBV28	10	ATGTWLSSQH
TRBJ1-2	NA	TRBV28	13	ATVGGQTNNYGYT
TRBJ2-2	NA	TRBV3-1/TRBV3-2	11	ASSQEGTGELF
TRBJ2-7	NA	TRBV4-3	14	ASSQGAGQSSYEQY
TRBJ1-2	NA	TRBV19	13	ASSTRTGLWYGYT
TRBJ2-7	NA	TRBV6-2/TRBV6-3	12	ASRPPRGTYEQY
TRBJ1-2	few	TRBV5-6	10	ASEQGNYGYT
TRBJ2-1	NA	TRBV7-2	12	ASSLAQVYNEQF
TRBJ1-4	NA	TRBV19	12	ASSIGGASEKLF
TRBJ1-2	NA	TRBV9	11	ASSLGQNYGYT